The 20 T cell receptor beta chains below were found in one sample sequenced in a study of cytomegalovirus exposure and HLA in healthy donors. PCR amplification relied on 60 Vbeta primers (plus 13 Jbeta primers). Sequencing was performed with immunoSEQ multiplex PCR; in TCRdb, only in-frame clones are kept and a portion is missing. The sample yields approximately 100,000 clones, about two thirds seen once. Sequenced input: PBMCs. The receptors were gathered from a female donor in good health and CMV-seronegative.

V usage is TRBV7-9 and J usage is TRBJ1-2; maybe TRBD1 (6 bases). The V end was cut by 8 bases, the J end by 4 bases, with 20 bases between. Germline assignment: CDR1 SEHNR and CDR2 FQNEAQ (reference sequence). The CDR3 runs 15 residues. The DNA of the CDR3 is TGTGCCAGCCGGGCCCAAACAGGGTTTCCCTATGGCTACACCTTC. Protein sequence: CASRAQTGFPYGYTF.

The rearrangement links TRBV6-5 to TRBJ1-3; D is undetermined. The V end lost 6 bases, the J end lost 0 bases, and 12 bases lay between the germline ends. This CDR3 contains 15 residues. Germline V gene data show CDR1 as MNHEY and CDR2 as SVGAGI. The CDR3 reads CASSGRPISGNTIYF. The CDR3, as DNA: TGTGCCAGCAGCGGCAGGCCGATCTCTGGAAACACCATATATTTT.

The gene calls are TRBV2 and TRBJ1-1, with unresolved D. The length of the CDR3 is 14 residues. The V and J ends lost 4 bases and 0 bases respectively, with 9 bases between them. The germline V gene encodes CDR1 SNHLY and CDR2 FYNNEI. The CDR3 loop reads CASSVYHMNTEAFF. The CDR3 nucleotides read TGTGCCAGCAGTGTGTACCACATGAACACTGAAGCTTTCTTT.

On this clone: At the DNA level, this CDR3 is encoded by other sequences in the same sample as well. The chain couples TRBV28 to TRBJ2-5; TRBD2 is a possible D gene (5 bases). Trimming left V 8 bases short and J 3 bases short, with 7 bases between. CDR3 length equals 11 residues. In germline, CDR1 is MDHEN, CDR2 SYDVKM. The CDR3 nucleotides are TGTGCCAGCCGAGCGGAAGAGACCCAGTACTTC. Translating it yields CASRAEETQYF.

The CDR3 loop is CASSGSRLAGDTYEQYF. CDR3 bases: TGTGCCAGCAGCGGTAGTAGACTAGCGGGAGATACCTACGAGCAGTACTTC. The genes are TRBV7-8 and TRBJ2-7; 12 positions match TRBD2. The V gene's germline CDR1 is SGHVS and CDR2 FQNEAQ. The V gene end was trimmed by 5 bases and the J gene end by 2 bases; junction bases not matched to a gene: 10. The CDR3 is made up of 17 amino acids. Based on the CDR3 plus reference TRBV7-8 and TRBJ2-7, the full variable domain is GAGVSQSPRYKVAKRGQDVALRCDPISGHVSLFWYQQALGQGPEFLTYFQNEAQLDKSGLPSDRFFAERPEGSVSTLKIQRTQQEDSAVYLCASSGSRLAGDTYEQYFGPGTRLTVT.

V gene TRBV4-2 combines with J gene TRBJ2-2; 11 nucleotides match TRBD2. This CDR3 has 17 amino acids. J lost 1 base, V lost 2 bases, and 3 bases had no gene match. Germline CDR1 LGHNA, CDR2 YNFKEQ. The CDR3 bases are TGTGCCAGCAGCCAATATGGACTAGCGGGGAACACCGGGGAGCTGTTTTTT. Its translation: CASSQYGLAGNTGELFF.

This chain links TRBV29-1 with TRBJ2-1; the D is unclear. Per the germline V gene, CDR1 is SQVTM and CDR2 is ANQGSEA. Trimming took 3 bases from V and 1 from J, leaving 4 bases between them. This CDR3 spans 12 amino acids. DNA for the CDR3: TGCAGCGTTGATCGTTCCTACAATGAGCAGTTCTTC. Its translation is CSVDRSYNEQFF.

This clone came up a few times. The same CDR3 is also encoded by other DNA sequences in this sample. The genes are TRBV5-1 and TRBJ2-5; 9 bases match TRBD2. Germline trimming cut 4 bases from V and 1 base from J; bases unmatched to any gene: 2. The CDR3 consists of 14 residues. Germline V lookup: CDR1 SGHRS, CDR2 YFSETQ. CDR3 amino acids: CASSLGLAQETQYF. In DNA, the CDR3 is TGCGCCAGCAGCCTGGGACTAGCCCAAGAGACCCAGTACTTC.

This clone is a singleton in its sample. CDR3 residues: CASSYKGYGTEAFF. CDR3 nucleotides: TGTGCCAGCAGTTACAAGGGGTACGGCACTGAAGCTTTCTTT. This chain links TRBV6-5 with TRBJ1-1; D might be TRBD1 (5 bases). Germline values: CDR1 MNHEY, CDR2 SVGAGI. V lost 2 bases and J lost 4, with 11 bases in between. This CDR3 is built from 14 residues.

Here the CDR3 DNA reads TGTGCCTGGAGTGATATCGGGTACACTGAAGCTTTCTTT. It translates to CAWSDIGYTEAFF. This chain connects TRBV30 to TRBJ1-1; unclear D gene. Germline V lookup: CDR1 GTSNPN, CDR2 SVGIG (reference sequence). Deletions cut 1 base from V and 3 bases from J, with 9 bases between. CDR3 length: 13 residues.

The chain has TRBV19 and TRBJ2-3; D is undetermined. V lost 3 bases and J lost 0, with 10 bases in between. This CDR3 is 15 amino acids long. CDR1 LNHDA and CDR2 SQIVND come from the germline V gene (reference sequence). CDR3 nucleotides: TGTGCCAGTAGTATTAGGAGTCCGAGCACAGATACGCAGTATTTT. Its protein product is CASSIRSPSTDTQYF.

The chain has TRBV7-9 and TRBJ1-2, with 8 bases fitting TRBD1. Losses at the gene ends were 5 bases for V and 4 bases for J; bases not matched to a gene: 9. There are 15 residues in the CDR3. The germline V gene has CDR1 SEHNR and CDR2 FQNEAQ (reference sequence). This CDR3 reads CASSHPTGDFYGYTF. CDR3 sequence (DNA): TGTGCCAGCAGCCACCCGACAGGGGATTTCTATGGCTACACCTTC.

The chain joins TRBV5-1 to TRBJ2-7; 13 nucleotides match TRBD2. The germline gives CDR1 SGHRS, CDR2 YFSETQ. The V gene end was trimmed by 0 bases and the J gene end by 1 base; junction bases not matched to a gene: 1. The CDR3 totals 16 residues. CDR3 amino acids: CASSLGGLAGSYEQYF. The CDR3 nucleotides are TGCGCCAGCAGCTTGGGGGGACTAGCGGGATCCTACGAGCAGTACTTC. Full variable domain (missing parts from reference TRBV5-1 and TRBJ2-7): KAGVTQTPRYLIKTRGQQVTLSCSPISGHRSVSWYQQTPGQGLQFLFEYFSETQRNKGNFPGRFSGRQFSNSRSEMNVSTLELGDSALYLCASSLGGLAGSYEQYFGPGTRLTVT.

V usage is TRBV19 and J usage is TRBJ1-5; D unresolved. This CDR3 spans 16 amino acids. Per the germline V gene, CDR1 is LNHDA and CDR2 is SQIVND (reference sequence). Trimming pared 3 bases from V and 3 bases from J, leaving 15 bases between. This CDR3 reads CASSIGGSALNQPQHF. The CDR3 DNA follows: TGTGCCAGTAGTATTGGCGGATCGGCCCTCAATCAGCCCCAGCATTTT.

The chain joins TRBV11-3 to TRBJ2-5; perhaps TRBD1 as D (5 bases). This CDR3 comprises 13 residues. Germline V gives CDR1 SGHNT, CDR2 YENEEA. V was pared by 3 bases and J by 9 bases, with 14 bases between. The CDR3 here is CASSLDTQSAQYF. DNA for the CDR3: TGTGCCAGCAGCTTGGACACTCAGTCGGCCCAGTACTTC.

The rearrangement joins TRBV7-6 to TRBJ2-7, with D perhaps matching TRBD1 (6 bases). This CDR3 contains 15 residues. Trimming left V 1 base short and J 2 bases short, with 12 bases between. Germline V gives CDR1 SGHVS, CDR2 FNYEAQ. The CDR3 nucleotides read TGTGCCAGCAGCTTAGGTCCGGGACACACCTACGAGCAGTACTTC. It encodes CASSLGPGHTYEQYF.

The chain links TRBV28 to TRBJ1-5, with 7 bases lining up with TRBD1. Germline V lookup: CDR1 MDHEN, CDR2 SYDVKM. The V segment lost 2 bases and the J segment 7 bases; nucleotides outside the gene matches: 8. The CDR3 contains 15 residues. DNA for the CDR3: TGTGCCAGCAGTTTAGCAGGGGGGTTTATACAGCCCCAGCATTTT. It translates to CASSLAGGFIQPQHF. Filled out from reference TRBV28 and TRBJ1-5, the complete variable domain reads DVKVTQSSRYLVKRTGEKVFLECVQDMDHENMFWYRQDPGLGLRLIYFSYDVKMKEKGDIPEGYSVSREKKERFSLILESASTNQTSMYLCASSLAGGFIQPQHFGDGTRLSIL.

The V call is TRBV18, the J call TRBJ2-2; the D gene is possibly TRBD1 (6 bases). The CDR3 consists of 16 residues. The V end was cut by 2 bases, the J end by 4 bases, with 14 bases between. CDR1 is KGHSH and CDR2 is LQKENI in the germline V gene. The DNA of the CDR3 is TGTGCCAGCTCACCATCTGGGACACCTATCACCGGGGAGCTGTTTTTT. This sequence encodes CASSPSGTPITGELFF.

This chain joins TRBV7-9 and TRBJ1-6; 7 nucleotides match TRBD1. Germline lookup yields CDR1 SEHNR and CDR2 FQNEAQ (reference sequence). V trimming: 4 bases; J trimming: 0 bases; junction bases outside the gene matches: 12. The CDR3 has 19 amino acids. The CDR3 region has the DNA TGTGCCAGCAGCTCCGCCTTTATGACAGGGAGCTCCTATAATTCACCCCTCCACTTT. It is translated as CASSSAFMTGSSYNSPLHF.

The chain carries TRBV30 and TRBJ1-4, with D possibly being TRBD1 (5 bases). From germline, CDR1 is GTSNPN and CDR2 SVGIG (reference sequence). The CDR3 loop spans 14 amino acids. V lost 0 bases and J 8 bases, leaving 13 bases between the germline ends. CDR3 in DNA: TGTGCCTGGAGTGTAAAGGGGATTGGGGAAAAACTGTTTTTT. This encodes CAWSVKGIGEKLFF. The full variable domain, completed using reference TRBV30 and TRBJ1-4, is SQTIHQWPATLVQPVGSPLSLECTVEGTSNPNLYWYRQAAGRGLQLLFYSVGIGQISSEVPQNLSASRPQDRQFILSSKKLLLSDSGFYLCAWSVKGIGEKLFFGSGTQLSVL.